The entry below gives a single T cell receptor beta chain sequence along with its context. Its specificity is not known. Carrying unique molecular identifiers, the cDNA also gained a universal primer site through template switching. MiXCR was run by TCRdb on the 5' RACE reads, yielding one entry per CDR3 protein. The sample comprises 420,000 or so distinct CDR3 sequences, under 20% of which are singletons, and 10% to 15% rests with the top ten. This entry is derived from a study of identical twins. Healthy Caucasians were all of the donors. Trimming cost V 1 base and J 2 bases; bases outside gene matches: 7. Germline assignment: CDR1 SGHVS and CDR2 FQNEAQ. There are 18 residues in the CDR3. Whole-study findings and limits: With beta out-of-frame sequences, excess sharing by twins was weaker.

Input material: naive T cells sorted from blood. This sequence was found in a man aged 50 to 59 in good health. The V and J genes are TRBV7-8 and TRBJ2-2; 10 bases fit TRBD2. The CDR3 region is CASSLEALAGENTGELFF. The CDR3 bases are TGTGCCAGCAGCTTAGAGGCCCTAGCGGGGGAAAACACCGGGGAGCTGTTTTTT.